These 27 T cell receptor beta chains were all obtained from the same sample, sequenced in a study of blood T cell repertoires in COVID-19 (TCRdb year 2020). Libraries were prepared through the immunoSEQ multiplex PCR assay. Drawn from immuneACCESS, this table holds only the in-frame rearrangements with V and J called that TCRdb kept. Clones are partly lost; checked studies trace under half to an unresolved V gene and leave the rest unexplained. The table for this sample lists some 200,000 clones; approximately 85% of them were counted only once. Of the sample, roughly 8.2% is held by the ten largest clones. The specimen sequenced was peripheral blood. The receptors stem from a woman between 55 and 75 years old with acute or convalescent COVID-19.

The chain employs TRBV19 and TRBJ1-1; 9 positions agree with TRBD1. There are 18 residues in the CDR3. The germline V gene encodes CDR1 LNHDA and CDR2 SQIVND (reference sequence). The V segment lost 1 base and the J segment 2 bases; nucleotides outside the gene matches: 11. The CDR3, as DNA: TGTGCCAGTAGTATAGCCCGCTCATGGGACAGGGCTAACACTGAAGCTTTCTTT. Translated, it gives CASSIARSWDRANTEAFF.

The chain is built from TRBV19 and TRBJ1-2; perhaps TRBD1 as D (6 bases). The CDR3 extends over 13 amino acids. Deletions cut 5 bases from V and 2 bases from J, with 9 bases between. The germline V gene has CDR1 LNHDA and CDR2 SQIVND (reference sequence). This chain's CDR3 is CASSPGQNYGYTF. CDR3 DNA sequence: TGTGCCAGTAGTCCCGGACAGAACTATGGCTACACCTTC.

J is TRBJ1-3 and V is TRBV28, with D possibly TRBD1 on 5 matching bases. The CDR3 totals 14 residues. Deletions cut 3 bases from V and 2 bases from J, with 8 bases between. Germline V lookup: CDR1 MDHEN, CDR2 SYDVKM. The CDR3 coding sequence is TGTGCCAGCAGTTTGCAGGGAACTGGAAACACCATATATTTT. This gives the protein CASSLQGTGNTIYF. The variable domain in full, completed from reference TRBV28 and TRBJ1-3, reads DVKVTQSSRYLVKRTGEKVFLECVQDMDHENMFWYRQDPGLGLRLIYFSYDVKMKEKGDIPEGYSVSREKKERFSLILESASTNQTSMYLCASSLQGTGNTIYFGEGSWLTVV.

CDR3 loop: CASSNDREGKFMGYTF. The DNA for the CDR3 is TGTGCCAGCAGTAATGACAGGGAAGGGAAGTTCATGGGCTACACCTTC. The V gene is TRBV27, the J gene TRBJ1-2; TRBD1 aligns across 7 bases. The CDR3 consists of 16 residues. Germline V CDR1 and CDR2: MNHEY, SMNVEV (reference sequence). The V and J ends lost 5 bases and 8 bases, in that order; junction bases with no gene match: 17.

V usage is TRBV19 and J usage is TRBJ1-5; D is ambiguous. The ends were cut back, 3 bases at V and 0 bases at J, with 6 bases in the middle. Germline V gene lookup returns CDR1 LNHDA and CDR2 SQIVND (reference sequence). The CDR3 runs 14 residues. CDR3 residues: CASSMQISNQPQHF. The CDR3 nucleotides are TGTGCCAGTAGTATGCAGATTAGCAATCAGCCCCAGCATTTT.

The chain uses TRBV7-2 and TRBJ2-7; 10 bases are a match to TRBD2. CDR1 and CDR2 from the germline V gene are SGHTA and FQGNSA. This CDR3 has 15 residues. Trimming removed 8 bases from V and 6 bases from J; junction bases left unmatched: 13. CDR3 region: CASPSLLAGVSEQYV. CDR3 bases: TGTGCCAGCCCGTCCCTTCTAGCGGGAGTAAGCGAGCAGTACGTC.

This chain joins TRBV7-3 and TRBJ1-1; D ambiguous. With 6 bases removed from V and 4 bases from J, the gap between germline ends came to 12 bases. Germline loops: CDR1 SGHTA, CDR2 FQGTGA. CDR3 length: 13 amino acids. The CDR3 region has the DNA TGTGCCAGCAGGTTATCCCCGGGCACTGAAGCTTTCTTT. Translated: CASRLSPGTEAFF.

V gene TRBV4-1 combines with J gene TRBJ2-4; the match to TRBD1 covers 7 bases. V dropped 3 bases and J dropped 7; count of bases not matched to a gene: 15. CDR1 and CDR2 from the germline V gene are MGHRA and YSYEKL. The CDR3 consists of 17 residues. CDR3 protein: CASSHPVWPGQKNIQYF. For the CDR3, the DNA is TGCGCCAGCAGCCACCCCGTTTGGCCGGGACAGAAGAACATTCAGTACTTC.

The chain carries TRBV14 and TRBJ1-1; D is ambiguous. CDR3 length equals 13 residues. Germline values: CDR1 SGHDN, CDR2 FVKESK. Trimming left V 5 bases short and J 6 bases short, with 13 bases between. The CDR3 is CASSYWTGSEAFF. Here the CDR3 DNA reads TGTGCCAGCAGCTACTGGACGGGATCTGAAGCTTTCTTT.

The chain joins TRBV24-1 to TRBJ2-3; 7 nucleotides agree with TRBD2. Germline CDR1 KGHDR, CDR2 SFDVKD. The junction had 7 bases not matched to a gene; V was cut back by 5 bases and J by 0 bases. The CDR3 is 16 residues long. DNA of the CDR3: TGTGCCACCAGTGGCCTGGGGGGGGACAGCACAGATACGCAGTATTTT. Amino acids: CATSGLGGDSTDTQYF.

This clone has only a few counts. The J gene is TRBJ2-2, the V gene TRBV27; TRBD1 matches at 9 bases. Trimming took 3 bases from V and 6 from J; bases not matched to a gene: 5. CDR1 and CDR2 from the germline V gene are MNHEY and SMNVEV (reference sequence). The CDR3 is made up of 15 amino acids. CDR3 nucleotides: TGTGCCAGCAGTTTCGGCACAGGGGGCCCCGGGGAGCTGTTTTTT. Translation: CASSFGTGGPGELFF.

The V and J genes are TRBV9 and TRBJ1-2; possibly TRBD1 for D (5 bases). Trimming cost V 4 bases and J 7 bases, with 20 bases left between them. The CDR3 consists of 15 residues. The germline CDR1 and CDR2 sequences are SGDLS and YYNGEE. The CDR3: CASSPGTLASRGYTF. In DNA form, the CDR3 reads TGTGCCAGCAGCCCGGGGACTCTCGCTAGTCGTGGCTACACCTTC.

J is TRBJ2-3 and V is TRBV5-8, with D possibly matching TRBD2 (5 bases). Germline assignment: CDR1 SGHTS and CDR2 YDEGEE. Trimming took 4 bases from V and 4 from J, leaving 13 bases between them. The CDR3 contains 14 residues. The CDR3 spells CASSRLGGSDTQYF. The DNA of the CDR3 is TGTGCCAGCAGCCGCCTCGGAGGATCAGATACGCAGTATTTT.

The V and J genes are TRBV18 and TRBJ2-7; 7 bases map to TRBD1. The CDR3 totals 13 residues. The germline V gene encodes CDR1 KGHSH and CDR2 LQKENI. Trimming cost V 8 bases and J 1 base; bases outside gene matches: 5. This chain's CDR3 is CASEGQTSYEQYV. In nucleotides, the CDR3 is TGTGCCAGCGAGGGACAGACTTCCTACGAGCAGTACGTC.

This chain links TRBV5-1 with TRBJ2-5, with 11 bases identical to TRBD2. V dropped 3 bases and J dropped 1; count of bases not matched to a gene: 2. The CDR3 runs to 15 residues. Germline V gives CDR1 SGHRS, CDR2 YFSETQ. CDR3 sequence (DNA): TGCGCCAGCAGCTCCGGGACTAGCGGCCAAGAGACCCAGTACTTC. Protein product: CASSSGTSGQETQYF.

The rearrangement uses TRBV29-1 and TRBJ1-1; tentative D call: TRBD1 (5 bases). The V gene lost 7 bases and the J gene lost 1 base, with 19 bases spanning the gap. Germline assignment: CDR1 SQVTM and CDR2 ANQGSEA. The CDR3 consists of 15 residues. The CDR3 is CSAPVMGGQNTEAFF. CDR3 sequence (DNA): TGCAGCGCCCCGGTCATGGGCGGACAGAACACTGAAGCTTTCTTT.

V and J are TRBV24-1 and TRBJ2-1; D might be TRBD1 (5 bases). The V and J ends lost 1 base and 0 bases respectively, with 9 bases between them. The CDR3 runs 16 residues. Germline V gene sequence: CDR1 KGHDR, CDR2 SFDVKD. CDR3 nucleotide sequence: TGTGCCACCAGTGATTTTACAGGAAGCTCCTACAATGAGCAGTTCTTC. It specifies CATSDFTGSSYNEQFF.

V gene TRBV12-5 combines with J gene TRBJ2-4; 11 nucleotides match TRBD2. This CDR3 comprises 16 residues. With V trimmed by 5 bases and J by 6 bases, 9 bases remained unmatched. Germline CDR1 LGHNT, CDR2 FRNRAP. CDR3 protein: CASGGSSGRFGNIQYF. CDR3 coding DNA: TGTGCTAGTGGTGGATCTAGCGGGAGGTTTGGAAACATTCAGTACTTC.

The chain joins TRBV3-1 (or the pseudogene TRBV3-2) to TRBJ1-3; 8 positions agree with TRBD1. CDR1 is LGHDT and CDR2 is YNNKEL in the germline V gene (reference sequence). The CDR3 is 16 amino acids. Unmatched junction bases numbered 9, after V lost 4 bases and J lost 4 bases. CDR3 loop: CASSLLQGALGNTIYF. CDR3 bases: TGTGCCAGCAGCCTCCTTCAGGGGGCACTGGGAAACACCATATATTTT.

CDR3 sequence reads: CASSPTGGARTEAFF. The CDR3 coding sequence is TGTGCCAGCAGCCCGACAGGGGGCGCAAGGACTGAAGCTTTCTTT. The V and J genes are TRBV3-1 (or the pseudogene TRBV3-2) and TRBJ1-1, with 10 bases aligning to TRBD1. V trimming: 4 bases; J trimming: 5 bases; junction bases outside the gene matches: 7. CDR1 is LGHDT and CDR2 is YNNKEL in the germline V gene (reference sequence). There are 15 residues in the CDR3.

The chain links TRBV4-1 to TRBJ1-5; D remains unclear. The CDR3 consists of 16 residues. The V and J ends lost 1 base and 1 base respectively, with 11 bases between them. Germline loops: CDR1 MGHRA, CDR2 YSYEKL. CDR3: CASSQAGSPSNQPQHF. The CDR3 nucleotides are TGCGCCAGCAGCCAAGCGGGAAGTCCCAGCAATCAGCCCCAGCATTTT.

This clone was counted only a few times. The rearrangement uses TRBV6-2 or TRBV6-3 and TRBJ2-7, with no clear D. The CDR3 totals 14 residues. V was shortened by 3 bases and J by 5 bases, with 14 bases between the two germline ends. The germline CDR1 and CDR2 sequences are MNHEY and SVGEGT. The CDR3 is CASSYLPETNEQYF. As DNA, the CDR3 is TGTGCCAGCAGTTATCTGCCGGAGACCAACGAGCAGTACTTC.

V and J are TRBV10-3 and TRBJ1-2; D might be TRBD1 (5 bases). V was shortened by 0 bases and J by 6 bases, with 8 bases between the two germline ends. The CDR3 spans 13 residues. Germline CDR1 and CDR2: ENHRY and SYGVKD. This CDR3 is CAISESGVDGYTF. DNA of the CDR3: TGTGCCATCAGTGAGTCAGGGGTTGATGGCTACACCTTC.

CDR3 coding DNA: TGCAGCGGGACTACAGGGGTGGAGGAAGCTTTCTTT. Translated, it gives CSGTTGVEEAFF. The V and J genes are TRBV29-1 and TRBJ1-1; 7 bases fit TRBD1. This CDR3 spans 12 amino acids. The V gene's germline CDR1 is SQVTM and CDR2 ANQGSEA. Trimming removed 7 bases from V and 8 bases from J; junction bases left unmatched: 10.

The chain employs TRBV7-2 and TRBJ1-6, with D unresolved. The germline V gene encodes CDR1 SGHTA and CDR2 FQGNSA. V was trimmed by 10 bases and J by 8 bases, leaving 15 bases between them. This CDR3 comprises 13 residues. The CDR3 is CATRPAGDSPLHF. DNA for the CDR3: TGTGCCACCAGACCGGCCGGGGATTCACCCCTCCACTTT.

In this sample, this clone turned up once. This chain joins TRBV3-1 (or the pseudogene TRBV3-2) and TRBJ1-6, with D possibly matching TRBD1 (5 bases). Germline lookup yields CDR1 LGHDT and CDR2 YNNKEL (reference sequence). CDR3 length: 15 residues. With 3 bases removed from V and 6 bases from J, the gap between germline ends came to 12 bases. This CDR3 is CASSQGGGGNSPLHF. DNA of the CDR3: TGTGCCAGCAGCCAGGGGGGTGGGGGTAATTCACCCCTCCACTTT.

The rearrangement joins TRBV6-5 to TRBJ1-5; 12 nucleotides agree with TRBD1. CDR3 length: 15 amino acids. In germline, CDR1 is MNHEY, CDR2 SVGAGI. Trimming cost V 6 bases and J 7 bases; bases outside gene matches: 7. The CDR3 DNA is TGTGCCAGCAGGCCGGGGACAGGGGGCGGACAGCCCCAGCATTTT. This translates into CASRPGTGGGQPQHF.